What follows are 18 T cell receptor beta chains derived from one specimen sequenced in a study of vaccination effects on CD4 cells after COVID-19. Measured with immunoSEQ multiplex PCR; TCRdb has only the in-frame clones, and not every one. This sample has about 58,000 clones, with 70% to 80% found just once. A roughly 10-day culture period preceded the isolation of CD4+ T cells. Their antigen targets remain unknown. The sequences come from CD4+ T cells from PBMCs cultured without peptide, collected before COVID-19 vaccination. The receptors come from a human donor who received a COVID-19 vaccine.

In this sample, this clone turned up a few times. The rearrangement joins TRBV2 to TRBJ1-6; D gene uncertain. Trimming pared 4 bases from V and 7 bases from J, leaving 11 bases between. The CDR3 covers 14 residues. CDR1 and CDR2 (germline): SNHLY, FYNNEI. The CDR3 protein is CASSVSGVNSPLHF. The CDR3 nucleotides read TGTGCCAGCAGTGTCAGTGGAGTCAATTCACCCCTCCACTTT. The full variable domain, its missing parts supplied by reference TRBV2 and TRBJ1-6, is EPEVTQTPSHQVTQMGQEVILRCVPISNHLYFYWYRQILGQKVEFLVSFYNNEISEKSEIFDDQFSVERPDGSNFTLKIRSTKLEDSAMYFCASSVSGVNSPLHFGNGTRLTVT.

The chain links TRBV9 to TRBJ1-1; 8 bases match TRBD1. This CDR3 has 15 residues. Germline CDR1 reads SGDLS; CDR2 reads YYNGEE. V lost 4 bases to trimming and J lost 5 bases; unmatched junction nucleotides: 10. CDR3 in amino acids: CASSLTGARGTEAFF. Here the CDR3 DNA reads TGTGCCAGCAGCCTGACAGGGGCCCGGGGGACTGAAGCTTTCTTT. The entire variable domain, with the rest obtained from reference TRBV9 and TRBJ1-1, is as follows: DSGVTQTPKHLITATGQRVTLRCSPRSGDLSVYWYQQSLDQGLQFLIQYYNGEERAKGNILERFSAQQFPDLHSELNLSSLELGDSALYFCASSLTGARGTEAFFGQGTRLTVV.

The chain links TRBV2 to TRBJ1-5; 7 bases are shared with TRBD1. Per the germline V gene, CDR1 is SNHLY and CDR2 is FYNNEI. Trimming cost V 7 bases and J 3 bases; bases outside gene matches: 6. This CDR3 has 14 residues. In DNA form, the CDR3 reads TGTGCCAGCAACAGGGGCCTAACCAATCAGCCCCAGCATTTT. Encoded protein: CASNRGLTNQPQHF.

This chain links TRBV29-1 with TRBJ1-4; D unresolved. Germline CDR1 is SQVTM and CDR2 is ANQGSEA. Trimming stripped 4 bases from V and 5 bases from J, with 14 bases between. The length of the CDR3 is 14 residues. Written as DNA, the CDR3 is TGCAGCGTTGGGTCCCAGACGGGGAATGAAAAACTGTTTTTT. Translated: CSVGSQTGNEKLFF.

A word on this clone: Different DNA sequences within this sample yield the same CDR3. V usage is TRBV5-1 and J usage is TRBJ1-2; D is unclear. Between the trimmed V and J ends, which lost 2 bases and 1 base, there was a span of 12 bases. CDR3 length: 15 amino acids. Germline assignment: CDR1 SGHRS and CDR2 YFSETQ. CDR3 sequence (DNA): TGCGCCAGCAGCTTATCGGGCGGCGGTAACTATGGCTACACCTTC. Protein sequence: CASSLSGGGNYGYTF. Variable domain in full (rest from reference TRBV5-1 and TRBJ1-2): KAGVTQTPRYLIKTRGQQVTLSCSPISGHRSVSWYQQTPGQGLQFLFEYFSETQRNKGNFPGRFSGRQFSNSRSEMNVSTLELGDSALYLCASSLSGGGNYGYTFGSGTRLTVV.

This rearrangement joins TRBV6-4 to TRBJ2-7; D not resolved. The CDR3 totals 9 residues. Germline V gene sequence: CDR1 MRHNA, CDR2 SNTAGT. V dropped 9 bases and J dropped 4 bases, with 4 bases sitting between them. The CDR3 here is CARYYEQYV. The DNA for the CDR3 is TGTGCCAGATATTACGAGCAGTACGTC.

This chain links TRBV6-1 with TRBJ1-6; no clear D. This CDR3 contains 13 residues. Between the trimmed V and J ends, which lost 1 base and 14 bases, there was a span of 12 bases. Looked up from germline, CDR1 is MNHNS and CDR2 is SASEGT. CDR3 region: CASSEVMGNTLHF. The CDR3 coding sequence is TGTGCCAGCAGTGAAGTGATGGGAAACACCCTCCACTTT.

This clone occurred a few times. The gene calls are TRBV5-1 and TRBJ2-6, with D uncertain. This CDR3 has 15 residues. V lost 5 bases and J 0 bases, leaving 9 bases between the germline ends. Germline CDR1 SGHRS, CDR2 YFSETQ. DNA for the CDR3: TGCGCCAGCAGGGATACGGTCTCTGGGGCCAACGTCCTGACTTTC. Protein: CASRDTVSGANVLTF.

The chain carries TRBV24-1 and TRBJ2-1, with 10 positions matching TRBD1. The CDR3 totals 16 residues. Germline V CDR1 and CDR2: KGHDR, SFDVKD. Trimming removed 7 bases from V and 4 bases from J; junction bases left unmatched: 9. The CDR3 DNA sequence: TGTGCCACCAGCTATCCGGGACAGGGGAAGTACAATGAGCAGTTCTTC. Its protein is CATSYPGQGKYNEQFF.

The table lists this clone with a few counts. The chain carries TRBV27 and TRBJ2-2; D might be TRBD1 or TRBD2, each matching 7 bases. The CDR3 extends over 16 amino acids. Trimming took off 3 bases at V and 4 bases at J, with 15 bases between the two ends. Germline loops: CDR1 MNHEY, CDR2 SMNVEV (reference sequence). CDR3 sequence (DNA): TGTGCCAGCAGTTTCAGGGGGGGAAGGATCACCGGGGAGCTGTTTTTT. It yields the protein CASSFRGGRITGELFF.

The chain joins TRBV12-5 to TRBJ2-3; no clear D. Germline V lookup: CDR1 LGHNT, CDR2 FRNRAP. CDR3 size: 17 residues. The ends were cut back, 2 bases at V and 0 bases at J, with 15 bases in the middle. The DNA for the CDR3 is TGTGCTAGTGGTTTGAGCCCAGACGGTGGGAGCACAGATACGCAGTATTTT. Its translation is CASGLSPDGGSTDTQYF.

The chain joins TRBV5-1 to TRBJ2-7, with 9 bases fitting TRBD1. V lost 4 bases and J lost 2; bases outside the gene matches: 10. There are 16 residues in the CDR3. The germline gives CDR1 SGHRS, CDR2 YFSETQ. CDR3 DNA sequence: TGCGCCAGCAGCCCCACCCTGACAGGGGGGGCCTACGAGCAGTACGTC. Its protein product is CASSPTLTGGAYEQYV.

The V call is TRBV5-1, the J call TRBJ2-1; 7 bases agree with TRBD1. The CDR3 has 15 amino acids. V shed 3 bases, J shed 8 bases, and the junction held 11 bases outside the gene matches. Germline CDR1 and CDR2: SGHRS and YFSETQ. The CDR3 region is CASSWAGGPDDEQFF. CDR3 in DNA: TGCGCCAGCAGCTGGGCAGGGGGTCCTGACGATGAGCAGTTCTTC.

This sequence joins TRBV18 and TRBJ2-2; 13 nucleotides line up with TRBD2. CDR3 length: 21 amino acids. The J segment lost 0 bases and the V segment lost 2 bases, leaving 12 bases of the junction unmatched. Per germline, CDR1 KGHSH and CDR2 LQKENI. CDR3: CASSPLTSGGRRFANTGELFF. In DNA form, the CDR3 reads TGTGCCAGCTCACCATTGACTAGCGGGGGGAGACGGTTCGCGAACACCGGGGAGCTGTTTTTT.

There are a few counts of this clone. The rearrangement links TRBV28 to TRBJ1-2; D is perhaps TRBD1 (6 bases). The CDR3 extends over 15 amino acids. Germline V CDR1 and CDR2: MDHEN, SYDVKM. V shed 6 bases and J shed 3 bases, with 17 bases lying between them. CDR3 amino acids: CASRSQGRGDYGYTF. The CDR3, as DNA: TGTGCCAGCAGATCCCAGGGCAGGGGAGACTATGGCTACACCTTC.

This chain joins TRBV18 and TRBJ2-7; TRBD1 matches at 8 bases. The germline gives CDR1 KGHSH, CDR2 LQKENI. The junction had 9 bases not matched to a gene; V was cut back by 9 bases and J by 2 bases. The CDR3 has 14 amino acids. CDR3 coding DNA: TGTGCCAGTTCGGACAGGGAATACCCCTACGAGCAGTACGTC. Amino acid sequence: CASSDREYPYEQYV.

The V and J genes are TRBV5-1 and TRBJ1-6, with 8 bases identical to TRBD1. Trimming cost V 5 bases and J 6 bases; bases outside gene matches: 10. CDR3 length: 16 amino acids. CDR1 and CDR2 (germline): SGHRS, YFSETQ. CDR3 protein: CASRHGDRNLNSPLHF. The CDR3 DNA follows: TGCGCCAGCAGGCATGGGGACAGGAACCTTAATTCACCCCTCCACTTT.

V and J are TRBV3-1 (or the pseudogene TRBV3-2) and TRBJ1-1, with D hard to call. The CDR3 sequence is 13 residues long. CDR1 and CDR2 (germline): LGHDT, YNNKEL (reference sequence). V was cut by 4 bases and J by 6 bases, with 12 bases left in between. The CDR3 bases are TGTGCCAGCAGCCCACGGGGAAGATCTGAAGCTTTCTTT. Its translation is CASSPRGRSEAFF.